These 3 T cell receptor beta chains came from one sample sequenced in a study of blood T cells in healthy people across ages (dated by TCRdb to the mid-2010s). The library was produced with 5' RACE. Sequencing was carried out with an Illumina HiSeq 2500. A second PCR of roughly 7 to 12 cycles was performed with a sample-barcoded 5' primer and a J-beta primer mix. The public reads were reanalyzed by TCRdb: fastp trimming at Q25, MiXCR alignment, in-frame beta chains only. When rows share a CDR3 protein, they turn into one entry using the most common DNA and genes. The sample table contains 1 million or so distinct CDR3 sequences; only one count was recorded for approximately 26% of them. Approximately 0.75% of the sample is in the top ten clones. These data were also reused for a study on T cells of mothers and their children.

The sample was blood. These receptors were taken from a girl aged 2-10 years in good health.

The chain is built from TRBV25-1 and TRBJ1-4; D is undetermined. Trimming cost V 3 bases and J 4 bases, with 15 bases left between them. CDR1 and CDR2 (germline): MGHDK, SYGVNS. The CDR3 runs 16 residues. The CDR3 region is CASSDSAESLNEKLFF. CDR3 in DNA: TGTGCCAGCAGTGATTCCGCAGAGAGTCTTAATGAAAAACTGTTTTTT.

The gene calls are TRBV4-2 and TRBJ2-3; D assignment may be TRBD1 or TRBD2 (5 bases each). Per the germline V gene, CDR1 is LGHNA and CDR2 is YNFKEQ. Trimming removed 1 base at V and 5 bases at J, with 13 bases between. The CDR3 length is 15 residues. In nucleotides, the CDR3 is TGTGCCAGCAGCCAAGTGGGGGACCTTGGAGATACGCAGTATTTT. Its translation: CASSQVGDLGDTQYF.

This chain links TRBV21-1 with TRBJ1-2; the table's D call, TRBD1, was not checked against the DNA. TRBV21-1 has pseudogene status. The CDR3 covers 14 residues. CDR3 sequence: CASSAPGGNYGYTF. The CDR3 nucleotides read TGTGCCAGCAGCGCCCCAGGGGGGAACTATGGCTACACCTTC.